This T cell receptor beta chain emerged from a study of T cell changes during pregnancy in multiple sclerosis. V lost 3 bases and J 5 bases, leaving 6 bases between the germline ends. Germline values: CDR1 SGHNT, CDR2 YYREEE (reference sequence). CDR3 length equals 12 residues. The assay was immunoSEQ multiplex PCR, and TCRdb's table has in-frame clones only and misses some. The sample lists under 45,000 clones; nearly 95% were seen once. This specimen was CD4+ T cells from peripheral blood mononuclear cells, taken in the third trimester of pregnancy. V gene TRBV5-4 combines with J gene TRBJ2-1, with D hard to call. The TCR sequence derives from a female donor in good health, enrolled as a control in a pregnancy study. DNA for the CDR3: TGTGCCAGCAGCTCACTAAACAATGAGCAGTTCTTC. The encoded protein is CASSSLNNEQFF.